A selection of T cell receptor beta chains follows, all from one sample in a study of PD-1 blockade in classical Hodgkin lymphoma. TCRdb's copy holds only in-frame clones and misses some; the assay was immunoSEQ multiplex PCR. The profile shows fewer than 80,000 clones, over 55% of them singletons. Sample: peripheral blood mononuclear cells (PBMCs), taken before the second cycle of nivolumab. Source of these receptors: a human donor with classical Hodgkin lymphoma. Each CDR3 is given with its conserved first and last residue. The D gene is left open where the match is weak. Some rows have no size entry. The others give once, few or many, or a class for an expanded clone.

D,length,size,V,J,DNA,CDR3
NA,12,few,TRBV19,TRBJ1-2,TGTGCCAGCCCTAATGAGGGTGGAGGCTACACCTTC,CASPNEGGGYTF
TRBD1,14,once,TRBV7-8,TRBJ1-1,TGTGCCAGCAGCGGGGACAGGGCGGGCACTGAAGCTTTCTTT,CASSGDRAGTEAFF
NA,16,NA,TRBV11-2,TRBJ1-1,TGTGCCAGCAGCTTAGTGGGGGACGGTATGAACACTGAAGCTTTCTTT,CASSLVGDGMNTEAFF
TRBD1,14,once,TRBV15,TRBJ1-2,TGTGCCACCAGCAGAGTTAGGACAGGGGGCGGCTACACCTTC,CATSRVRTGGGYTF
TRBD1,15,few,TRBV19,TRBJ1-2,TGTGCCAGTAGTACCGGGGACAGGACTAACTATGGCTACACCTTC,CASSTGDRTNYGYTF
TRBD1,12,NA,TRBV29-1,TRBJ2-7,TGCAGCGTTGAGGGGACAGGGCGCGAGCAGTACTTC,CSVEGTGREQYF
NA,15,NA,TRBV5-1,TRBJ1-3,TGCGCCAGCAGCCCTGGAGGGATCTCTGGAAACACCATATATTTT,CASSPGGISGNTIYF
NA,15,NA,TRBV9,TRBJ2-1,TGTGCCAGCAGCCCCCAGGGCCAACATTGGGATGAGCAGTTCTTC,CASSPQGQHWDEQFF
NA,14,NA,TRBV11-3,TRBJ2-6,TGTGCCAGCAGCTCTGGGCTTGGGGCCAACGTCCTGACTTTC,CASSSGLGANVLTF
NA,15,NA,TRBV4-2,TRBJ1-3,TGTGCCAGCAGCCAACCGCACAGCTCTGGAAACACCATATATTTT,CASSQPHSSGNTIYF
NA,16,NA,TRBV5-6,TRBJ2-2,TGTGCCAGCACCCCCACAGGCAGGGGTAACACCGGGGAGCTGTTTTTT,CASTPTGRGNTGELFF
NA,12,few,TRBV5-4,TRBJ2-7,TGTGCCAGCAGCTTGGGAGCGGGCGAGCAGTACTTC,CASSLGAGEQYF
TRBD2,14,NA,TRBV9,TRBJ2-1,TGTGCCAGCGGCGAGGGACTAGGGTACAATGAGCAGTTCTTC,CASGEGLGYNEQFF
NA,14,NA,TRBV6-6,TRBJ2-6,TGTGCCAGCGGCCCGTCAGCTGGGGCCAACGTCCTGACTTTC,CASGPSAGANVLTF
NA,13,NA,TRBV5-1,TRBJ2-2,TGCGCCAGCAGCTTGGAAATCACCGGGGAGCTGTTTTTT,CASSLEITGELFF
NA,17,NA,TRBV5-6,TRBJ2-7,TGTGCCAGCAGCTTGGGGACGGGCTGGGACAAAATCAACGAGCAGTACTTC,CASSLGTGWDKINEQYF
TRBD1,13,few,TRBV29-1,TRBJ1-5,TGCAGCGTTGGTGGACAGGGCAATCAGCCCCAGCATTTT,CSVGGQGNQPQHF
NA,15,NA,TRBV6-1,TRBJ2-3,TGTGCCAGCAGTGTCTTACTCCCGGGCACAGATACGCAGTATTTT,CASSVLLPGTDTQYF
NA,14,few,TRBV2,TRBJ1-2,TGTGCCAGCAGTGAAATGGCTAACAGCTATGGCTACACCTTC,CASSEMANSYGYTF
TRBD2,16,few,TRBV5-1,TRBJ2-3,TGCGCCAGCAGCCGGGAGGTAGCGGGAGGAGCAGATACGCAGTATTTT,CASSREVAGGADTQYF
NA,14,few,TRBV6-1,TRBJ1-1,TGTGCCAGCAGTGAAGTGAGGTCTGGGACTGAAGCTTTCTTT,CASSEVRSGTEAFF
NA,16,NA,TRBV11-3,TRBJ2-5,TGTGCCAGCAGCCTCGTGGGAGAGGTGAGGGGAGAGACCCAGTACTTC,CASSLVGEVRGETQYF
TRBD1,13,once,TRBV2,TRBJ1-1,TGTGCCAGCACGGACAGGGGCGTCACTGAAGCTTTCTTT,CASTDRGVTEAFF
NA,14,NA,TRBV9,TRBJ1-1,TGTGCCAGCAGCGTAGATATGACAAGCACTGAAGCTTTCTTT,CASSVDMTSTEAFF
TRBD2,20,NA,TRBV4-1,TRBJ2-1,TGCGCCAGCAGCCACTTAGAGGGAACTAGCGGGGCGAGCTCCTACAATGAGCAGTTCTTC,CASSHLEGTSGASSYNEQFF
NA,14,NA,TRBV29-1,TRBJ1-1,TGCAGCGTTGTCCCACCGGGTTTGAGGACTGAAGCTTTCTTT,CSVVPPGLRTEAFF
NA,12,once,TRBV11-2,TRBJ1-1,TGTGCCAGCAGCACAGAAGGCACTGAAGCTTTCTTT,CASSTEGTEAFF
NA,14,NA,TRBV7-9,TRBJ1-5,TGTGCCAGCAGCTCACAGGGAGGGGATCAGCCCCAGCATTTT,CASSSQGGDQPQHF